Listed below are T cell receptor beta chains from one sample, sequenced in a study of T-cell reconstitution after alpha-beta-depleted transplantation in children. MiXCR was run by TCRdb on the PCR reads, yielding one entry per CDR3 protein. The sample has about 340,000 distinct CDR3 sequences, about 14% seen once. Sample: PBMCs, taken from the stem cell graft. These TCRs come from a human donor who donated a stem cell graft to a child with Fanconi anemia. Both conserved end residues are part of each CDR3. A D gene is named only where the DNA matches it firmly. For some rows the clone size is stated as once, few or many, or as a class when expanded; others skip it.

j_gene | d_gene | len | abundance | v_gene | CDR3aa | CDR3nt
TRBJ1-1 | NA | 14 | many | TRBV28 | CASSFFGGATEAFF | TGTGCCAGCAGTTTTTTTGGGGGGGCGACTGAAGCTTTCTTT
TRBJ2-5 | NA | 14 | few | TRBV5-6 | CASSWAGAQETQYF | TGTGCCAGCTCATGGGCGGGGGCCCAAGAGACCCAGTACTTC
TRBJ2-1 | NA | 12 | NA | TRBV4-3 | CASSQFGGEQFF | TGCGCCAGCAGCCAATTTGGGGGGGAGCAGTTCTTC
TRBJ2-2 | NA | 14 | many | TRBV5-1 | CASDKGLDTGELFF | TGCGCCAGCGATAAGGGTTTGGACACCGGGGAGCTGTTTTTT
TRBJ2-7 | TRBD2 | 16 | many | TRBV20-1 | CSVPIAGGLGVDEQYF | TGCAGTGTTCCTATAGCGGGGGGGCTAGGAGTCGACGAGCAGTACTTC
TRBJ2-5 | NA | 16 | NA | TRBV9 | CASSVSTGRQEETQYF | TGTGCCAGCAGCGTAAGTACAGGGAGGCAAGAAGAGACCCAGTACTTC
TRBJ2-1 | NA | 14 | many | TRBV4-2 | CASSPRLDGDEQFF | TGTGCCAGCAGCCCCCGCCTCGACGGCGATGAGCAGTTCTTC
TRBJ1-6 | TRBD1 | 15 | many | TRBV5-1 | CASSPSGQDNSPLHF | TGCGCCAGCAGCCCTAGTGGACAGGATAATTCACCCCTCCACTTT
TRBJ1-1 | NA | 13 | few | TRBV2 | CASKPDIRAEAFF | TGTGCCAGCAAACCCGACATCAGGGCTGAAGCTTTCTTT
TRBJ1-1 | NA | 14 | many | TRBV12-3/TRBV12-4 | CASSSTSLQTEAFF | TGTGCCAGCAGTTCTACCTCGCTACAGACTGAAGCTTTCTTT
TRBJ1-5 | NA | 13 | NA | TRBV20-1 | CSASLGRPQPQHF | TGCAGTGCTAGTTTAGGCAGGCCCCAGCCCCAGCATTTT